Following are 10 T cell receptor beta chains from one sample sequenced in a study of CD8 T cells in Susac syndrome. Roughly 0.45 to 1 ug RNA was reverse transcribed with random hexamers. A single record per CDR3 protein comes from TCRdb applying MiXCR to the immunoSEQ multiplex PCR reads. The sample lists 150,000 to 200,000 distinct CDR3 sequences; just under 95% were seen once. Sequenced: CD4+ T cells from PBMCs. The receptor source for this set is a human donor in good health.

The chain combines TRBV5-1 with TRBJ1-4; 9 positions agree with TRBD1. Germline V gene sequence: CDR1 SGHRS, CDR2 YFSETQ. With V trimmed by 3 bases and J by 5 bases, 2 bases remained unmatched. The CDR3 is 14 residues long. The CDR3 nucleotides read TGCGCCAGCAGCTCGGACAGGGGAAATGAAAAACTGTTTTTT. This codes for CASSSDRGNEKLFF.

This clonotype showed up just once. The chain employs TRBV20-1 and TRBJ2-5; 8 nucleotides agree with TRBD2. Unmatched junction bases numbered 12, after V lost 5 bases and J lost 1 base. Germline CDR1 reads DFQATT; CDR2 reads SNEGSKA (reference sequence). This CDR3 is 16 amino acids long. The CDR3 here is CSAHRTLAGSQETQYF. The CDR3 DNA follows: TGCAGTGCTCATCGTACTCTAGCGGGCTCCCAAGAGACCCAGTACTTC.

The chain is built from TRBV5-6 and TRBJ2-2; D perhaps matches TRBD1 (5 bases). Germline CDR1 reads SGHDT; CDR2 reads YYEEEE. Trimming pared 4 bases from V and 5 bases from J, leaving 15 bases between. This CDR3 has 15 residues. The CDR3 sequence: CASSAPDSTTGELFF. As DNA, the CDR3 is TGTGCCAGCAGCGCACCCGACAGCACAACCGGGGAGCTGTTTTTT.

V is TRBV24-1 and J is TRBJ2-3; D unclear. Germline lookup yields CDR1 KGHDR and CDR2 SFDVKD. V lost 3 bases to trimming and J lost 0 bases, with 3 bases between them. The CDR3 consists of 13 residues. CDR3: CATSDGSTDTQYF. Here the CDR3 DNA reads TGTGCCACCAGTGATGGTAGCACAGATACGCAGTATTTT.

The chain couples TRBV6-1 to TRBJ1-3; the D is unclear. The germline V gene encodes CDR1 MNHNS and CDR2 SASEGT. Deletions cut 7 bases from V and 2 bases from J, with 18 bases between. CDR3 length equals 16 residues. The DNA of the CDR3 is TGTGCCAGCACGGGAGCGCCCCTAAAGACTGGAAACACCATATATTTT. This translates into CASTGAPLKTGNTIYF.

This clonotype was counted a single time. The rearrangement links TRBV19 to TRBJ2-2; possibly TRBD2 for D (6 bases). Germline lookup yields CDR1 LNHDA and CDR2 SQIVND (reference sequence). The CDR3 length is 14 residues. V was clipped by 7 bases and J by 7 bases, with 16 bases between them. CDR3 protein: CASTIGGSIGELFF. CDR3 nucleotide sequence: TGTGCCAGTACGATTGGGGGGTCTATCGGGGAGCTGTTTTTT.

The rearrangement links TRBV5-1 to TRBJ2-7; D unresolved. With 3 bases removed from V and 0 bases from J, the gap between germline ends came to 16 bases. Germline V gene data show CDR1 as SGHRS and CDR2 as YFSETQ. The CDR3 is made up of 16 amino acids. The CDR3 DNA reads TGCGCCAGCAGCTCCTCGCCGCAGGTTAGCTCCTACGAGCAGTACTTC. Amino acids: CASSSSPQVSSYEQYF.

The CDR3 DNA sequence: TGTGCCAGCTCACCGACGTCCCCCATCGACGAGCAGTACTTC. The encoded protein is CASSPTSPIDEQYF. The gene calls are TRBV18 and TRBJ2-7, with D unclear. Deletions cut 3 bases from V and 5 bases from J, with 14 bases between. Germline V gene data show CDR1 as KGHSH and CDR2 as LQKENI. CDR3 length: 14 amino acids.

The chain recombines TRBV28 with TRBJ1-1, with D maybe TRBD1 (6 bases). V gave up 3 bases and J gave up 1 base, with 9 bases separating them. Germline assignment: CDR1 MDHEN and CDR2 SYDVKM. The length of the CDR3 is 14 residues. CDR3 region: CASSLGGGNTEAFF. The CDR3 DNA reads TGTGCCAGCAGTTTGGGGGGCGGGAACACTGAAGCTTTCTTT.

The chain links TRBV27 to TRBJ1-4; D not resolved. The CDR3 totals 15 residues. V was pared by 6 bases and J by 4 bases, with 15 bases between. Germline CDR1 reads MNHEY; CDR2 reads SMNVEV (reference sequence). The DNA for the CDR3 is TGTGCCAGCAGCCGAAACGCCGAAGTTAATGAAAAACTGTTTTTT. It codes for CASSRNAEVNEKLFF. Full variable domain (outside the CDR3, taken from reference TRBV27 and TRBJ1-4): EAQVTQNPRYLITVTGKKLTVTCSQNMNHEYMSWYRQDPGLGLRQIYYSMNVEVTDKGDVPEGYKVSRKEKRNFPLILESPSPNQTSLYFCASSRNAEVNEKLFFGSGTQLSVL.